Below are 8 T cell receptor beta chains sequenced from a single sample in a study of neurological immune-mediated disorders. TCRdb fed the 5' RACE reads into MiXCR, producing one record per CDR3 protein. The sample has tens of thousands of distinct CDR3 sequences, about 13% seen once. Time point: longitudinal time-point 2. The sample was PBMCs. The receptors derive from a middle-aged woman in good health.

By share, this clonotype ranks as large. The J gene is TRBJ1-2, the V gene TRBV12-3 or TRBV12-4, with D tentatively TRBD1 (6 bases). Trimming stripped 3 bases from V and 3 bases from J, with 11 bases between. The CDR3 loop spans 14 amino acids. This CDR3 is CASSFGGPDYGYTF. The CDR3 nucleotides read TGTGCCAGCAGTTTCGGGGGCCCGGACTATGGCTACACCTTC.

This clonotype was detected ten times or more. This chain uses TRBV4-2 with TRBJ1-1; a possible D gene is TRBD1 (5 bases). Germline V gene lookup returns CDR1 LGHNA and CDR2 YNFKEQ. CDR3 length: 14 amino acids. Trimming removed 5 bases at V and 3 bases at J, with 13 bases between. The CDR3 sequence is CASSASLGDTEAFF. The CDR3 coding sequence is TGTGCCAGCAGCGCATCTCTGGGGGACACTGAAGCTTTCTTT.

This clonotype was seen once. The CDR3 loop reads CASVPASGGGDTQYF. As DNA, the CDR3 is TGTGCCAGCGTACCCGCTAGCGGGGGAGGTGATACGCAGTATTTT. This chain uses TRBV6-1 with TRBJ2-3; TRBD2 matches 10 bases. The CDR3 contains 15 residues. Trimming cost V 8 bases and J 6 bases; bases outside gene matches: 11. Per the germline V gene, CDR1 is MNHNS and CDR2 is SASEGT.

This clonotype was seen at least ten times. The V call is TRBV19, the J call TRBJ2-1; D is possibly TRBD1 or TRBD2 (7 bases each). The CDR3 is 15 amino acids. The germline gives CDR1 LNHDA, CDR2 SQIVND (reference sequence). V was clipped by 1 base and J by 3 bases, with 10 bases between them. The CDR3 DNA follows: TGTGCCAGTAGTATAGCCAGGGGGGGCTACAATGAGCAGTTCTTC. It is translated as CASSIARGGYNEQFF. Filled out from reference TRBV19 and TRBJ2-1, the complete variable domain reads DGGITQSPKYLFRKEGQNVTLSCEQNLNHDAMYWYRQDPGQGLRLIYYSQIVNDFQKGDIAEGYSVSREKKESFPLTVTSAQKNPTAFYLCASSIARGGYNEQFFGPGTRLTVL.

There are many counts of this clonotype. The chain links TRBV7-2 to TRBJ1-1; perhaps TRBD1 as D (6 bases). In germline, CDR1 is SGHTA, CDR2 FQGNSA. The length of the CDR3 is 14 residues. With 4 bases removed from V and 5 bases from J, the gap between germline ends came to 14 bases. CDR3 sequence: CASSSSLGATEAFF. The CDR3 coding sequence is TGTGCCAGCAGCTCGAGCTTGGGGGCGACTGAAGCTTTCTTT.

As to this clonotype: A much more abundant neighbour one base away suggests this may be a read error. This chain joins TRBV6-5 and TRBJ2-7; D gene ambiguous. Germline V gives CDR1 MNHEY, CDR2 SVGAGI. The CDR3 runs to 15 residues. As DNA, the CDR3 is TGTGCCAGCAGTTACTCGAGTGGCAGTTCCTACGAGCAGCACTTC. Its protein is CASSYSSGSSYEQHF.

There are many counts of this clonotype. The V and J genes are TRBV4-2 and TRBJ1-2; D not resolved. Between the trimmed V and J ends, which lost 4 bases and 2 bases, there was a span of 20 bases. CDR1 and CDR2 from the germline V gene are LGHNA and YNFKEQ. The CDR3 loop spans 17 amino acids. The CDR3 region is CASSRDLIGRENYGYTF. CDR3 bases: TGTGCCAGCAGCCGCGACTTAATCGGACGGGAGAACTATGGCTACACCTTC.

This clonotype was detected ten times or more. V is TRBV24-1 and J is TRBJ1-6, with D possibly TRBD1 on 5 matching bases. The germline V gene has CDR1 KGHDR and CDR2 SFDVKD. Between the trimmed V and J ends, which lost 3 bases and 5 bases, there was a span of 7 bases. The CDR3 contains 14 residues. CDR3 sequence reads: CATSDNRNNSPLHF. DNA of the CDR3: TGTGCCACCAGTGATAACAGGAATAATTCACCCCTCCACTTT.